This T cell receptor (beta chain) appears in the sequencing data of a study of blood T cell repertoires in COVID-19. CDR3 length: 14 residues. The germline V gene has CDR1 SGHNT and CDR2 YENEEA. Between the trimmed V and J ends, which lost 1 base and 4 bases, there was a span of 10 bases. Original data processing: Quantification of nucleated cells was approximated via reference gene primer amplification. The protocol was immunoSEQ multiplex PCR, while the TCRdb copy is restricted to in-frame clones and leaves out a portion. The V and J calls and clone size are taken from that table; D and trimming were inferred from the DNA. The sample has some 31,000 clones, approximately 90% seen once.

The chain uses TRBV11-3 and TRBJ1-1; perhaps TRBD1 as D (5 bases). The source material was peripheral blood. This clonotype was sampled from a human donor with active COVID-19. The donor label of this sample is uncertain. The chain's CDR3 is CASSLGGARTEAFF. The CDR3 DNA is TGTGCCAGCAGCTTAGGGGGCGCGCGCACTGAAGCTTTCTTT.